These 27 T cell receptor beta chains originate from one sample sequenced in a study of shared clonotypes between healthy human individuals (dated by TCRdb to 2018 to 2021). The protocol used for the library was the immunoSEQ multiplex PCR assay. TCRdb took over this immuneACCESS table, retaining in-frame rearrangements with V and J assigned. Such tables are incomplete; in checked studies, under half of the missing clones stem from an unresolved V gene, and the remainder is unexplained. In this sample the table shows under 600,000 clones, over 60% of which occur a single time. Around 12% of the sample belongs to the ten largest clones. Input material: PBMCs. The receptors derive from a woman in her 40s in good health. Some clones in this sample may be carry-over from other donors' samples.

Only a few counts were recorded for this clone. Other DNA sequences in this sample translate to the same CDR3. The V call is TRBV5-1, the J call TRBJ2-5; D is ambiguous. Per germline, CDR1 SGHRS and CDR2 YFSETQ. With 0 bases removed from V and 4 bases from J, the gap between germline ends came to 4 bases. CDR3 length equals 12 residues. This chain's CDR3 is CASSLEGETQYF. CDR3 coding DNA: TGCGCCAGCAGCTTGGAGGGAGAGACCCAGTACTTC.

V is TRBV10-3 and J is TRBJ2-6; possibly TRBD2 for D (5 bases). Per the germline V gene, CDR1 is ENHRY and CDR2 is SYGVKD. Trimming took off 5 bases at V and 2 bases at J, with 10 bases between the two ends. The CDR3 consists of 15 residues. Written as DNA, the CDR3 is TGTGCCATCAGTCCGGGGTTGACTGGGGCCAACGTCCTGACTTTC. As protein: CAISPGLTGANVLTF.

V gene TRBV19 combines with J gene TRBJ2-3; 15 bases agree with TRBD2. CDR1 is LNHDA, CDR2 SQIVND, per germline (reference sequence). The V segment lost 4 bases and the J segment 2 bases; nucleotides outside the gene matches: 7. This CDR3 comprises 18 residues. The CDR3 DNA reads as TGTGCCAGTAGTAAAGGACTAGCGGGAGGGTTCTCCACAGATACGCAGTATTTT. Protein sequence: CASSKGLAGGFSTDTQYF.

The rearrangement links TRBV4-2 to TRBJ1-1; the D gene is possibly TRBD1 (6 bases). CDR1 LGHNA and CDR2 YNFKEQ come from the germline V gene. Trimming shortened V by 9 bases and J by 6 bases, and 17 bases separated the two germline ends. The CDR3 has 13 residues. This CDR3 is CASTQGGTSEAFF. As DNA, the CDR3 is TGTGCCAGTACACAGGGAGGAACTTCTGAAGCTTTCTTT.

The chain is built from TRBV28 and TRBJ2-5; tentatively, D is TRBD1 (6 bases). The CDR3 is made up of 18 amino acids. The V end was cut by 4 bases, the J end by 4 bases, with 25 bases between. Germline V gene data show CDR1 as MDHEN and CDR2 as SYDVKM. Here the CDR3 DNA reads TGTGCCAGCAGTTCCCCCGCAGGGGTAAAGGGAGATGGAGAGACCCAGTACTTC. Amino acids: CASSSPAGVKGDGETQYF.

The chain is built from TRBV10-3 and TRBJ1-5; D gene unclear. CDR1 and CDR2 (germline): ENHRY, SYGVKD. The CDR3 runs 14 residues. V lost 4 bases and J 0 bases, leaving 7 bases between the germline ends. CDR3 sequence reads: CAISGVTSNQPQHF. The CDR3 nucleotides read TGTGCCATCAGTGGTGTCACTAGCAATCAGCCCCAGCATTTT.

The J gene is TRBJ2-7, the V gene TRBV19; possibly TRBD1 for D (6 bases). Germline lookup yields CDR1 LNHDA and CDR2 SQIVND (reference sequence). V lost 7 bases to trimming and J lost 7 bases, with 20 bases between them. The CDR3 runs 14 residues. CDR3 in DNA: TGTGCCAGTACCAAGGACTTCGTTAGGGGGGAGCAGTACTTC. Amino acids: CASTKDFVRGEQYF.

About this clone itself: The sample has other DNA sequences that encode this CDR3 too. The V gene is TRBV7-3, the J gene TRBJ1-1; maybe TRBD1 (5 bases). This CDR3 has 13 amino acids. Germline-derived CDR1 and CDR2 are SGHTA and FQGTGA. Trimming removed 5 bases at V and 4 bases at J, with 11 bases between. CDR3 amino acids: CASSPTGGTEAFF. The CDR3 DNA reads TGTGCCAGCAGCCCCACGGGGGGCACTGAAGCTTTCTTT.

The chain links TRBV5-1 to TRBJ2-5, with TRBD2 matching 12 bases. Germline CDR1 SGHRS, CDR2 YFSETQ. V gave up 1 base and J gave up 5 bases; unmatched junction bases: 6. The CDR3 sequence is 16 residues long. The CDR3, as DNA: TGCGCCAGCAGCTTGAACCCTAGCGGGAGGGGGGAGACCCAGTACTTC. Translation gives CASSLNPSGRGETQYF.

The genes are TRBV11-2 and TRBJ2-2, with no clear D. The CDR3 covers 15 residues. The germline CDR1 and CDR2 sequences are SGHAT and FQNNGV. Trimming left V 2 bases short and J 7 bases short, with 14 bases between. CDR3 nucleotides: TGTGCCAGCAGCTTAATGGGGTACGAGAGCGGGGAGCTGTTTTTT. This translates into CASSLMGYESGELFF.

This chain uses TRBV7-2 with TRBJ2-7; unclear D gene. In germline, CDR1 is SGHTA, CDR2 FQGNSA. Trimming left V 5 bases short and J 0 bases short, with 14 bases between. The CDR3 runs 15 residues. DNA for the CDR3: TGTGCCAGCAGCCCCACCGACCGGAGCTCCTACGAGCAGTACTTC. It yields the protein CASSPTDRSSYEQYF.

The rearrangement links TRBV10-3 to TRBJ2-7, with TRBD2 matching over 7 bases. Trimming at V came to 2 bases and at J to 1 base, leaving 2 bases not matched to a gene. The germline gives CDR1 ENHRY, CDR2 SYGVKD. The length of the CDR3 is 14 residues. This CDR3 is CAISEELASYEQYF. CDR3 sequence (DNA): TGTGCCATCAGTGAGGAACTAGCGTCCTACGAGCAGTACTTC.

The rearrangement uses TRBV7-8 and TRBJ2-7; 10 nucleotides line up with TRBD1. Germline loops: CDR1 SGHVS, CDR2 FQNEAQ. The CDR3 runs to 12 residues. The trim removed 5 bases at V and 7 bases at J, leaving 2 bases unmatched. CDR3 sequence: CASSPGQGEQYF. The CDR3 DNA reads TGTGCCAGCAGCCCGGGACAGGGGGAGCAGTACTTC.

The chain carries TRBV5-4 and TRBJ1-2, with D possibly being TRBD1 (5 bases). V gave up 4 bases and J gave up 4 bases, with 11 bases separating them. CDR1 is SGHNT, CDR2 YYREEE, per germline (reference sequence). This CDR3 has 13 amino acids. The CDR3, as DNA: TGTGCCAGCAGCCCAGGGTTGGCCTATGGCTACACCTTC. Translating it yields CASSPGLAYGYTF.

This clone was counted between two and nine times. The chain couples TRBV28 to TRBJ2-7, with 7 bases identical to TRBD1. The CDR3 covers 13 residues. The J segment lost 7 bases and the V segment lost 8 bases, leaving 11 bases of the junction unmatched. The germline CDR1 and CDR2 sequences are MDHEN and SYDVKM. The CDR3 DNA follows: TGTGCCAGCTCTAAACAGGGGACGGGAGAGCAGTACTTC. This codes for CASSKQGTGEQYF.

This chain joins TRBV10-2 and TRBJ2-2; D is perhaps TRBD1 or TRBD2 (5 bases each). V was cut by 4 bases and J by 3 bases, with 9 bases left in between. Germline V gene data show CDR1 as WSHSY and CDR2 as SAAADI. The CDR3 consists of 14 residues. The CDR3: CASSARDDTGELFF. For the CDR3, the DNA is TGCGCCAGCAGTGCCAGGGACGACACCGGGGAGCTGTTTTTT.

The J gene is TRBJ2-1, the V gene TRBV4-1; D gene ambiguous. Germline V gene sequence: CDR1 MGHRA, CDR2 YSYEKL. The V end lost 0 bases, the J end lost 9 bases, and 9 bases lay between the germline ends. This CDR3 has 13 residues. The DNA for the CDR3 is TGCGCCAGCAGCCAAGATCGAACGGGTGAGCAGTTCTTC. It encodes CASSQDRTGEQFF.

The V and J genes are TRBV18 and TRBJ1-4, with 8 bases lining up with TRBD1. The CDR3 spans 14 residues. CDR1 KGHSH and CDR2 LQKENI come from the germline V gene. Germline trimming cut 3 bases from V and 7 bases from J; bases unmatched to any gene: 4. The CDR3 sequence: CASSPGTGIEKLFF. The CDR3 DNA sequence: TGTGCCAGCTCACCTGGGACAGGTATTGAAAAACTGTTTTTT.

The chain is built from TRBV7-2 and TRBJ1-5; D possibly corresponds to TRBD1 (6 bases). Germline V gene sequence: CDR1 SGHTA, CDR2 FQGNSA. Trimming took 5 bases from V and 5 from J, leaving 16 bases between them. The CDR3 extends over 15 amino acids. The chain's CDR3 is CASSARGGGDQPQHF. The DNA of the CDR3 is TGTGCCAGCAGCGCCAGGGGTGGGGGAGATCAGCCCCAGCATTTT.

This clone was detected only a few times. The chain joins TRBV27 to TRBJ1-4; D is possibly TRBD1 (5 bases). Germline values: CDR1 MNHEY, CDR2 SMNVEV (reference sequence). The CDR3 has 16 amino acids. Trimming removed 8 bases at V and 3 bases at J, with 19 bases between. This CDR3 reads CASGLGGGTSNEKLFF. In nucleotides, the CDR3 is TGTGCCAGCGGCCTTGGAGGCGGGACGTCTAATGAAAAACTGTTTTTT.

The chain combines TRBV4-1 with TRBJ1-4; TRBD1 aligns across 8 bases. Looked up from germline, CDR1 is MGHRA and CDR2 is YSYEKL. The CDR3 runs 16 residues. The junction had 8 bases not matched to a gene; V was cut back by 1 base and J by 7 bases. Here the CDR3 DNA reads TGCGCCAGCAGCCAAGTCGGACAGGGCCCTGGTGAAAAACTGTTTTTT. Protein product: CASSQVGQGPGEKLFF.

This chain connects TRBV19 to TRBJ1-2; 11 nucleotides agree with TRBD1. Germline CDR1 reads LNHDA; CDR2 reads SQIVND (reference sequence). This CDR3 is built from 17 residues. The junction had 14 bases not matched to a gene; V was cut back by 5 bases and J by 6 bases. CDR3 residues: CASSLWTGGGGDDGYTF. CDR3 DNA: TGTGCCAGTAGTCTTTGGACAGGGGGCGGTGGAGATGATGGCTACACCTTC.

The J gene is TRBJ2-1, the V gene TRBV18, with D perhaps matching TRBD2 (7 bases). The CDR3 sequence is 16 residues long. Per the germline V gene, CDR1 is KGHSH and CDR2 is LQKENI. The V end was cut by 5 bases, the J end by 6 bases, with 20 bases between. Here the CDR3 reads CASSTRGREIANEQFF. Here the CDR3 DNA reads TGTGCCAGCTCAACCCGGGGGCGGGAGATAGCCAATGAGCAGTTCTTC.

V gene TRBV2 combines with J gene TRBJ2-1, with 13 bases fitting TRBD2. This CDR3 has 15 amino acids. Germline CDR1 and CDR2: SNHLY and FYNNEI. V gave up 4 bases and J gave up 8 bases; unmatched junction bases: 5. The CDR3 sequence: CASSGTSGRDHEQFF. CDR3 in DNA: TGTGCCAGCAGTGGAACTAGCGGGAGGGATCATGAGCAGTTCTTC.

The CDR3 DNA is TGTGCCTGGGAGCGGGAGTCGGGCACAGATACGCAGTATTTT. Its translation: CAWERESGTDTQYF. The chain combines TRBV30 with TRBJ2-3; 8 positions match TRBD2. Unmatched junction bases numbered 5, after V lost 5 bases and J lost 1 base. This CDR3 has 14 residues. The V gene's germline CDR1 is GTSNPN and CDR2 SVGIG (reference sequence).

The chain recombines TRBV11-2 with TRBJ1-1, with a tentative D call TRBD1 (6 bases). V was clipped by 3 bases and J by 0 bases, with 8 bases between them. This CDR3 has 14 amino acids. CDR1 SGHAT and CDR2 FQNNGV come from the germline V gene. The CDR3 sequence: CASSFAGVNTEAFF. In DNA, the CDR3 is TGTGCCAGCAGCTTCGCAGGGGTGAACACTGAAGCTTTCTTT.

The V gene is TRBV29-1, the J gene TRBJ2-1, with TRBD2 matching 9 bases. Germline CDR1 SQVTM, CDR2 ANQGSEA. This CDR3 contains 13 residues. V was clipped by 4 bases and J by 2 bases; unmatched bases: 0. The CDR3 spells CSVASGAYNEQFF. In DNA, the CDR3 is TGCAGCGTTGCTAGCGGGGCCTACAATGAGCAGTTCTTC.